These 7 T cell receptor beta chains came from one sample sequenced in a study of T cells in Graves' hyperthyroidism and ophthalmopathy. RNA transcripts yielded amplified TCR beta CDR3 regions. Using the HTBI primer set, a first-round RT-PCR was run on the TCR CDR3. TCRdb reprocessed the multiplex PCR reads with MiXCR, giving one entry per CDR3 protein. The table shows under 400,000 distinct CDR3 sequences, with roughly an eighth occurring only once. The sequenced sample consisted of blood. The receptors were sampled from a woman between 18 and 30 years old with Graves' hyperthyroidism.

In its sample, this clonotype was seen many times. This chain uses TRBV5-1 with TRBJ2-5; 7 positions match TRBD1. V dropped 5 bases and J dropped 2; count of bases not matched to a gene: 9. The CDR3 contains 15 residues. CDR1 is SGHRS, CDR2 YFSETQ, per germline. The CDR3 sequence: CASRKTGTAQETQYF. CDR3 in DNA: TGCGCCAGCAGAAAAACCGGGACAGCGCAAGAGACCCAGTACTTC.

This clonotype was seen at least ten times. CDR3 nucleotide sequence: TGTGCCAGCTCACCCCTGGAGGGTATAGGTTCACCCCTCCACTTT. Its translation is CASSPLEGIGSPLHF. The gene calls are TRBV18 and TRBJ1-6; D remains ambiguous. V was clipped by 3 bases and J by 9 bases, with 15 bases between them. This CDR3 comprises 15 residues. CDR1 KGHSH and CDR2 LQKENI come from the germline V gene.

This clonotype was counted ten times or more. This chain links TRBV7-2 with TRBJ2-7, with 9 bases matching TRBD1. CDR1 and CDR2 from the germline V gene are SGHTA and FQGNSA. The CDR3 runs to 14 residues. Unmatched junction bases numbered 10, after V lost 6 bases and J lost 7 bases. CDR3 amino acids: CASRPTQGAGEQYF. CDR3 sequence (DNA): TGTGCCAGCAGGCCTACACAGGGGGCGGGGGAGCAGTACTTC.

This clonotype has only a few counts. This chain joins TRBV19 and TRBJ2-3, with D possibly TRBD2 on 6 matching bases. Trimming shortened V by 6 bases and J by 1 base, and 32 bases separated the two germline ends. The CDR3 consists of 21 residues. The germline V gene has CDR1 LNHDA and CDR2 SQIVND (reference sequence). The CDR3 bases are TGTGCCAGTAGCCCCCGACTAGAGAGACTCGTAGTGGGACGACGCACAGATACGCAGTATTTT. Amino acids: CASSPRLERLVVGRRTDTQYF.

This clonotype has ten or more counts. V and J are TRBV5-1 and TRBJ1-5, with 9 bases matching TRBD1. Trimming cost V 4 bases and J 6 bases; bases outside gene matches: 11. CDR1 and CDR2 from the germline V gene are SGHRS and YFSETQ. The CDR3 is made up of 16 amino acids. CDR3 sequence (DNA): TGCGCCAGCAGCCCCGCCGGGACAGGGCTTGTTCAGCCCCAGCATTTT. Its translation is CASSPAGTGLVQPQHF.

This clonotype was counted many times. The chain is built from TRBV3-1 and TRBJ1-1; D is uncertain. Trimming took 0 bases from V and 4 from J, leaving 6 bases between them. CDR1 is LGHDT, CDR2 YNNKEL, per germline (reference sequence). The CDR3 is 13 residues long. The CDR3 nucleotides read TGTGCCAGCAGCCAAGATACCGGCACTGAAGCTTTCTTT. It encodes CASSQDTGTEAFF.

This chain connects TRBV11-1 to TRBJ2-5; TRBD2 matches 9 bases. Germline CDR1 is SGHAT and CDR2 is FQDESV (reference sequence). Germline trimming cut 1 base from V and 4 bases from J; bases unmatched to any gene: 10. The length of the CDR3 is 17 residues. CDR3 in amino acids: CASSLGGGGAGRETQYF. In DNA form, the CDR3 reads TGTGCCAGCAGCTTAGGTGGCGGGGGGGCCGGGAGAGAGACCCAGTACTTC.